This T cell receptor (beta chain) was captured by sequencing in a study of shared clonotypes between healthy human individuals. In the study overall: Three plates were used per donor for CD4 naive, three for CD4 memory, two for CD8 naive and one for CD8 memory.

Whole-study findings and limits: Read depth was anticipated to influence clonotype sharing among donors. Among the subsets, naive ones generally showed larger estimated richness than memory ones. A limitation of the genetic and exposure-history diversity represented arose from few donors.

TCRdb's copy holds only in-frame clones and misses some; the assay was immunoSEQ multiplex PCR. The table has about 120,000 clones, 68% seen once. With regard to this clone: Its antigen is undetermined. The same CDR3 arises from other DNA sequences in this sample as well.

V lost 1 base and J 5 bases, leaving 8 bases between the germline ends. The length of the CDR3 is 13 residues. Germline V gene sequence: CDR1 SNHLY, CDR2 FYNNEI. The V and J genes are TRBV2 and TRBJ1-1, with D unclear. The sample taken for sequencing was memory CD8+ T cells sorted from blood. Regarding subset: CD45RO+ cells pooled with CCR7-negative TemRA cells. The receptor's source is a woman in her 30s in good health. The CDR3 DNA sequence: TGTGCCAGCAGTGAAGGGGGAAGGACTGAAGCTTTCTTT. Translation gives CASSEGGRTEAFF.